This T cell receptor beta chain came from a study of T-cell reconstitution after alpha-beta-depleted transplantation in children. Study results and limitations: Roughly two months post-transplant, alpha-beta T cells reportedly originated from several hundred graft clones that had expanded. Newly produced T cells mostly accounted for T-cell counts and diversity one year post-transplant. Surviving recipient T cells and intrathymic progenitors accounted for some patients' high TCRbeta diversity at day 60.

V shed 3 bases and J 2 bases; nucleotides not matched to a gene: 7. CDR1 MDHEN and CDR2 SYDVKM come from the germline V gene. The CDR3 covers 15 residues. Unique molecular identifiers were incorporated during preparation of the TCRbeta library. TCRdb used MiXCR to reprocess the PCR reads, holding one entry per CDR3 protein. This table has under 450,000 distinct CDR3 sequences, 15% to 20% appearing once. This clonotype turned up a few times. Its target is unknown. V is TRBV28 and J is TRBJ2-7; TRBD2 matches 7 bases. The sequenced sample was PBMCs, mostly from graft donor cells, obtained 360 days after TCRalphabeta/CD19-depleted stem cell transplant. This TCR came from a boy under three years old who had a stem cell transplant for Wiskott-Aldrich syndrome, so the T cells may come from the graft donor. CDR3 sequence reads: CASSFWAGVPYEQYF. DNA for the CDR3: TGTGCCAGCAGTTTCTGGGCGGGGGTGCCCTACGAGCAGTACTTC.